Each of the 8 T cell receptor beta chains below was sequenced from the same sample in a study of PD-1 blockade in classical Hodgkin lymphoma. Sequencing was performed with immunoSEQ multiplex PCR; in TCRdb, only in-frame clones are kept and a portion is missing. The sample consists of about 21,000 clones, approximately 85% of them appearing once. Time point specified: cycle 4 day 1 (C4D1), after 6 weeks of nivolumab. Every one of the patients relapsed after autologous stem cell transplantation (brentuximab vedotin exposure was variable). The starting material was peripheral blood mononuclear cells (PBMCs), obtained before the fourth cycle of nivolumab. Receptors originate from a human donor with classical Hodgkin lymphoma.

The chain employs TRBV19 and TRBJ1-1; tentatively, D is TRBD1 (6 bases). Germline CDR1 reads LNHDA; CDR2 reads SQIVND (reference sequence). Trimming stripped 3 bases from V and 1 base from J, with 15 bases between. The CDR3 contains 16 residues. The CDR3 DNA sequence: TGTGCCAGTAGTATTCGGGCAGGGGATGGGAACACTGAAGCTTTCTTT. Amino acid sequence: CASSIRAGDGNTEAFF. The complete variable domain, with remaining parts taken from reference TRBV19 and TRBJ1-1, reads DGGITQSPKYLFRKEGQNVTLSCEQNLNHDAMYWYRQDPGQGLRLIYYSQIVNDFQKGDIAEGYSVSREKKESFPLTVTSAQKNPTAFYLCASSIRAGDGNTEAFFGQGTRLTVV.

The V call is TRBV25-1, the J call TRBJ1-2; no clear D gene. The germline V gene encodes CDR1 MGHDK and CDR2 SYGVNS. The V end was cut by 3 bases, the J end by 4 bases, with 18 bases between. The CDR3 totals 16 residues. CDR3 region: CASSDSAFHPGYGYTF. The CDR3 bases are TGTGCCAGCAGTGACTCGGCCTTTCATCCTGGCTATGGCTACACCTTC.

The chain carries TRBV25-1 and TRBJ1-4, with D unresolved. The germline V gene encodes CDR1 MGHDK and CDR2 SYGVNS. V lost 3 bases, J lost 5 bases, and 10 bases lay in between. This CDR3 comprises 14 residues. CDR3 region: CASSERIENEKLFF. The CDR3 DNA sequence: TGTGCCAGCAGTGAGAGAATTGAGAATGAAAAACTGTTTTTT. Drawing the rest from reference TRBV25-1 and TRBJ1-4, the complete variable domain is EADIYQTPRYLVIGTGKKITLECSQTMGHDKMYWYQQDPGMELHLIHYSYGVNSTEKGDLSSESTVSRIRTEHFPLTLESARPSHTSQYLCASSERIENEKLFFGSGTQLSVL.

V gene TRBV20-1 combines with J gene TRBJ2-7; D is uncertain. The CDR3 covers 11 residues. Germline V gene lookup returns CDR1 DFQATT and CDR2 SNEGSKA (reference sequence). Trimming removed 5 bases from V and 0 bases from J, with 5 bases in between. The CDR3 nucleotides read TGCAGTGCTCAAAGCTCCTACGAGCAGTACTTC. Amino acid sequence: CSAQSSYEQYF.

The chain couples TRBV30 to TRBJ2-1; possibly TRBD1 or TRBD2 for D (7 bases each). The CDR3 sequence is 15 residues long. The V gene lost 3 bases and the J gene lost 7 bases, with 19 bases spanning the gap. Germline CDR1 is GTSNPN and CDR2 is SVGIG (reference sequence). As DNA, the CDR3 is TGTGCCTGGAGGGGGAGGGGGCTATTTCGGAATGAGCAGTTCTTC. Amino acid sequence: CAWRGRGLFRNEQFF.

The gene calls are TRBV7-2 and TRBJ1-1; 9 bases line up with TRBD1. V lost 6 bases to trimming and J lost 4 bases; unmatched junction nucleotides: 6. The CDR3 is 14 amino acids. The germline gives CDR1 SGHTA, CDR2 FQGNSA. CDR3 nucleotides: TGTGCCAGCAGGTGGGGACAGGGTCGCACTGAAGCTTTCTTT. Translating gives CASRWGQGRTEAFF.

The J gene is TRBJ1-3, the V gene TRBV9; maybe TRBD1 (5 bases). Germline values: CDR1 SGDLS, CDR2 YYNGEE. CDR3 length: 14 residues. Trimming took off 5 bases at V and 0 bases at J, with 9 bases between the two ends. The CDR3 loop is CASRRDYSGNTIYF. Here the CDR3 DNA reads TGTGCCAGCAGGCGGGACTACTCTGGAAACACCATATATTTT.

The chain combines TRBV29-1 with TRBJ2-7; 11 nucleotides match TRBD1. Germline-derived CDR1 and CDR2 are SQVTM and ANQGSEA. Losses at the gene ends were 6 bases for V and 7 bases for J; bases not matched to a gene: 8. The CDR3 is 13 amino acids. This chain's CDR3 is CSVVGQGVGEQYF. CDR3 coding DNA: TGCAGCGTCGTGGGACAGGGGGTGGGAGAGCAGTACTTC.